The 19 T cell receptor beta chains in this list originate from one sample, sequenced in a study of T cell changes during pregnancy in multiple sclerosis. Profiling relied on immunoSEQ multiplex PCR, and the TCRdb table lists in-frame clones only, not all of them. Seen here are tens of thousands of clones, 91% observed once, and the top ten hold roughly 1.9%. The sequences come from CD4+ T cells from peripheral blood mononuclear cells, collected after pregnancy. The receptors shown here come from a female donor in good health, enrolled as a control in a pregnancy study.

This clone appeared a single time. This sequence joins TRBV5-4 and TRBJ2-1; D possibly corresponds to TRBD2 (6 bases). Per the germline V gene, CDR1 is SGHNT and CDR2 is YYREEE (reference sequence). CDR3 length equals 15 residues. Trimming pared 4 bases from V and 2 bases from J, leaving 13 bases between. The CDR3 region is CASSPNRGTYNEQFF. CDR3 coding DNA: TGTGCCAGCAGCCCCAACCGGGGGACCTACAATGAGCAGTTCTTC.

V and J are TRBV7-9 and TRBJ1-4; 7 bases are a match to TRBD1. Germline V gene data show CDR1 as SEHNR and CDR2 as FQNEAQ (reference sequence). V lost 1 base, J lost 7 bases, and 3 bases stayed unmatched. CDR3 length: 14 amino acids. The CDR3 sequence is CASSLDRGGEKLFF. The CDR3 DNA reads as TGTGCCAGCAGCTTAGACAGGGGTGGTGAAAAACTGTTTTTT.

The chain uses TRBV7-9 and TRBJ1-1; no clear D gene. CDR3 length: 14 amino acids. Per germline, CDR1 SEHNR and CDR2 FQNEAQ (reference sequence). V gave up 4 bases and J gave up 2 bases, with 11 bases separating them. CDR3 DNA sequence: TGTGCCAGCAGCTCCCAGACATCAAACACTGAAGCTTTCTTT. Translating gives CASSSQTSNTEAFF.

V and J are TRBV7-2 and TRBJ2-1; 10 positions match TRBD2. This CDR3 contains 15 residues. J lost 4 bases, V lost 8 bases, and 8 bases had no gene match. CDR1 SGHTA and CDR2 FQGNSA come from the germline V gene. The CDR3 sequence is CASGPRTSGYNEQFF. DNA for the CDR3: TGTGCCAGCGGGCCACGGACTAGCGGATACAATGAGCAGTTCTTC.

The chain employs TRBV28 and TRBJ1-2; 7 bases agree with TRBD1. The V gene's germline CDR1 is MDHEN and CDR2 SYDVKM. J was trimmed by 2 bases and V by 5 bases; bases with no gene match: 8. This CDR3 is built from 15 residues. CDR3 sequence: CASSIPGQLNYGYTF. CDR3 DNA: TGTGCCAGCAGTATACCGGGACAGCTAAACTATGGCTACACCTTC.

V and J are TRBV11-2 and TRBJ2-1, with D possibly being TRBD1 (6 bases). Germline V gene data show CDR1 as SGHAT and CDR2 as FQNNGV. This CDR3 comprises 17 residues. Trimming took off 1 base at V and 5 bases at J, with 18 bases between the two ends. CDR3 amino acids: CASSLGWDTIFHNEQFF. The CDR3 DNA is TGTGCCAGCAGCTTAGGTTGGGACACCATCTTCCACAATGAGCAGTTCTTC.

The V and J genes are TRBV27 and TRBJ2-7; D perhaps matches TRBD2 (6 bases). The CDR3 loop spans 16 amino acids. Germline V gives CDR1 MNHEY, CDR2 SMNVEV (reference sequence). The V end lost 2 bases, the J end lost 0 bases, and 14 bases lay between the germline ends. The CDR3 sequence is CASSLRADGSSYEQYF. As DNA, the CDR3 is TGTGCCAGCAGTTTAAGGGCCGACGGGAGCTCCTACGAGCAGTACTTC.

The chain uses TRBV15 and TRBJ1-1, with TRBD1 as a possible D gene (5 bases). Trimming cost V 5 bases and J 1 base, with 14 bases left between them. Per the germline V gene, CDR1 is LNHNV and CDR2 is YYDKDF (reference sequence). CDR3 size: 15 residues. Here the CDR3 reads CATSLYGGGNTEAFF. CDR3 nucleotide sequence: TGTGCCACCAGCCTGTACGGGGGGGGGAACACTGAAGCTTTCTTT.

The chain uses TRBV6-5 and TRBJ2-2; 9 bases line up with TRBD2. J gave up 6 bases and V 7 bases, and 9 bases lay outside the gene matches. Germline CDR1 is MNHEY and CDR2 is SVGAGI. The length of the CDR3 is 15 residues. CDR3 coding DNA: TGTGCCAGCACTCTTAGCGGGAGAGGTGCCGGGGAGCTGTTTTTT. Its translation is CASTLSGRGAGELFF.

The chain combines TRBV5-1 with TRBJ2-7; D gene unclear. CDR1 is SGHRS and CDR2 is YFSETQ in the germline V gene. Trimming cost V 0 bases and J 0 bases, with 7 bases left between them. The CDR3 consists of 14 residues. The CDR3 region has the DNA TGCGCCAGCAGCTTGGTCCCCAACTCCTACGAGCAGTACTTC. This sequence encodes CASSLVPNSYEQYF. The full variable domain, rest sourced from reference TRBV5-1 and TRBJ2-7, is KAGVTQTPRYLIKTRGQQVTLSCSPISGHRSVSWYQQTPGQGLQFLFEYFSETQRNKGNFPGRFSGRQFSNSRSEMNVSTLELGDSALYLCASSLVPNSYEQYFGPGTRLTVT.

V and J are TRBV2 and TRBJ1-5, with D possibly TRBD1 on 5 matching bases. Germline CDR1 SNHLY, CDR2 FYNNEI. Between the trimmed V and J ends, which lost 10 bases and 2 bases, there was a span of 15 bases. The CDR3 spans 14 residues. This CDR3 reads CAISGLIGNQPQHF. In nucleotides, the CDR3 is TGTGCCATCTCGGGACTTATAGGCAATCAGCCCCAGCATTTT.

The chain employs TRBV6-1 and TRBJ1-2; 7 nucleotides align to TRBD1. Germline V gene lookup returns CDR1 MNHNS and CDR2 SASEGT. The CDR3 has 13 amino acids. V shed 4 bases, J shed 4 bases, and the junction held 3 bases outside the gene matches. CDR3 amino acids: CASSADRAYGYTF. The CDR3 nucleotides read TGTGCCAGCAGTGCCGACAGGGCCTATGGCTACACCTTC.

The chain combines TRBV2 with TRBJ1-1, with 7 nucleotides matching TRBD1. This CDR3 spans 13 amino acids. The junction had 5 bases not matched to a gene; V was cut back by 6 bases and J by 4 bases. Per the germline V gene, CDR1 is SNHLY and CDR2 is FYNNEI. The CDR3 region is CASSRGGGTEAFF. CDR3 nucleotides: TGTGCCAGCAGCAGAGGGGGCGGCACTGAAGCTTTCTTT. The full variable domain, completed using reference TRBV2 and TRBJ1-1, is EPEVTQTPSHQVTQMGQEVILRCVPISNHLYFYWYRQILGQKVEFLVSFYNNEISEKSEIFDDQFSVERPDGSNFTLKIRSTKLEDSAMYFCASSRGGGTEAFFGQGTRLTVV.

V usage is TRBV28 and J usage is TRBJ1-2; D unclear. Looked up from germline, CDR1 is MDHEN and CDR2 is SYDVKM. This CDR3 region has 13 residues. The V end lost 3 bases, the J end lost 4 bases, and 9 bases lay between the germline ends. CDR3 sequence: CASSLREPYGYTF. The CDR3 region has the DNA TGTGCCAGCAGTTTGAGGGAGCCCTATGGCTACACCTTC.

The chain is built from TRBV27 and TRBJ2-1; 10 nucleotides agree with TRBD2. This CDR3 contains 16 residues. V lost 2 bases and J lost 9; bases outside the gene matches: 10. CDR1 is MNHEY and CDR2 is SMNVEV in the germline V gene (reference sequence). DNA for the CDR3: TGTGCCAGCAGTTTAAAACCCCTAGCGGGAGTTGGTGAGCAGTTCTTC. Translating it yields CASSLKPLAGVGEQFF.

The J gene is TRBJ1-5, the V gene TRBV11-2; perhaps TRBD1 as D (6 bases). The CDR3 is 15 residues long. The V gene lost 5 bases and the J gene lost 2 bases, with 13 bases spanning the gap. CDR1 SGHAT and CDR2 FQNNGV come from the germline V gene. CDR3 DNA: TGTGCCAGCAGCCATAGGGCAGGGGGCAATCAGCCCCAGCATTTT. The encoded protein is CASSHRAGGNQPQHF.

J is TRBJ2-7 and V is TRBV18; D is possibly TRBD1 (6 bases). Germline CDR1 KGHSH, CDR2 LQKENI. Trimming removed 5 bases from V and 5 bases from J, with 13 bases in between. The CDR3 runs 13 residues. The CDR3 sequence: CASSREQGNEQYF. The CDR3 region has the DNA TGTGCCAGCTCAAGGGAACAGGGCAACGAGCAGTACTTC.

The V and J genes are TRBV7-2 and TRBJ2-1, with 12 bases identical to TRBD2. Trimming cost V 1 base and J 3 bases; bases outside gene matches: 10. Germline V gene sequence: CDR1 SGHTA, CDR2 FQGNSA. CDR3 size: 19 residues. As DNA, the CDR3 is TGTGCCAGCAGCTTAGGAAGGCTAGCGGGAGGGCGAGTCTACAATGAGCAGTTCTTC. This gives the protein CASSLGRLAGGRVYNEQFF.

The gene calls are TRBV19 and TRBJ2-3; no clear D. CDR1 is LNHDA and CDR2 is SQIVND in the germline V gene (reference sequence). The CDR3 covers 13 residues. The germline V and J ends were trimmed by 0 bases and 6 bases, with 7 bases remaining between them. This CDR3 is CASSIEHWDTQYF. CDR3 DNA: TGTGCCAGTAGTATAGAGCACTGGGATACGCAGTATTTT.